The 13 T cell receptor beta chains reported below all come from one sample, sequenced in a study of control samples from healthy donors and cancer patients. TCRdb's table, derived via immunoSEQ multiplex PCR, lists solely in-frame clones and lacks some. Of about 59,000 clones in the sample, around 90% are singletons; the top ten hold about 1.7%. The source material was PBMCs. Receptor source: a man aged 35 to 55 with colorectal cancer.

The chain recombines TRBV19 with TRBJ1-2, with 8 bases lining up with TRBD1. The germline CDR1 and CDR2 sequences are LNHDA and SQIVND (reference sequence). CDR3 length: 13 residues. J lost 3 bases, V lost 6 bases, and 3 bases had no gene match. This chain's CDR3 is CASSRGPDYGYTF. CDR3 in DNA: TGTGCCAGTAGCAGGGGGCCCGACTATGGCTACACCTTC.

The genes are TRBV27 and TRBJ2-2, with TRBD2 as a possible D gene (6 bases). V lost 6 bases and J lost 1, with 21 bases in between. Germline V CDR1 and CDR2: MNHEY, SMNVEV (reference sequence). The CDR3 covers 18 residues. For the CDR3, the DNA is TGTGCCAGCAGCCCACGTGGAGGGTTATTCTTGAACACCGGGGAGCTGTTTTTT. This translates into CASSPRGGLFLNTGELFF.

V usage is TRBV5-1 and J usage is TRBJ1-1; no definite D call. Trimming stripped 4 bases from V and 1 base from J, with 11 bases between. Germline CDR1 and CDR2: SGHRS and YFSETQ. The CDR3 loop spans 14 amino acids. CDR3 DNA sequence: TGCGCCAGCAGCGTCGGTGGCAGGAACACTGAAGCTTTCTTT. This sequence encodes CASSVGGRNTEAFF.

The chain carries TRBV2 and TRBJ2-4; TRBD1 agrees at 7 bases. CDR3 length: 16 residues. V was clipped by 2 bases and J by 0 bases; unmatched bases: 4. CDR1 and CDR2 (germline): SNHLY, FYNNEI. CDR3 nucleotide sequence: TGTGCCAGCAGTGAAAAGGGACAGCTAGCCAAAAACATTCAGTACTTC. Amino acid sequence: CASSEKGQLAKNIQYF.

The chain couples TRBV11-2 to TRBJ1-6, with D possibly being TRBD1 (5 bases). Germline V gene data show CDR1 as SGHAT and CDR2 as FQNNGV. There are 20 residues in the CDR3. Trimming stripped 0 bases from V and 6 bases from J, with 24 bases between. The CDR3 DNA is TGTGCCAGCAGCTTAGAGGTATCAGGGAGTCTTCGATCTCTTAATTCACCCCTCCACTTT. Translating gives CASSLEVSGSLRSLNSPLHF.

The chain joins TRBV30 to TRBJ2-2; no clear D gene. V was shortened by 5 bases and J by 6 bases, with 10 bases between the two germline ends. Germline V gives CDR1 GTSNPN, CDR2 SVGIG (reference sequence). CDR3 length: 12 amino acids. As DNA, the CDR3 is TGTGCCTGGGGTCTTGGAGCCGGGGAGCTGTTTTTT. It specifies CAWGLGAGELFF.

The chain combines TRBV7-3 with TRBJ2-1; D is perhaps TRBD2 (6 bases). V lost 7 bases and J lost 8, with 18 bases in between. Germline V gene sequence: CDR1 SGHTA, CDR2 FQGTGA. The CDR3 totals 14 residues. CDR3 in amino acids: CASTQDYRFHEQFF. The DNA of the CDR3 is TGTGCCAGCACCCAGGACTACCGGTTCCATGAGCAGTTCTTC. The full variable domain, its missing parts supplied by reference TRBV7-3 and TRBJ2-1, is GAGVSQTPSNKVTEKGKYVELRCDPISGHTALYWYRQSLGQGPEFLIYFQGTGAADDSGLPNDRFFAVRPEGSVSTLKIQRTERGDSAVYLCASTQDYRFHEQFFGPGTRLTVL.

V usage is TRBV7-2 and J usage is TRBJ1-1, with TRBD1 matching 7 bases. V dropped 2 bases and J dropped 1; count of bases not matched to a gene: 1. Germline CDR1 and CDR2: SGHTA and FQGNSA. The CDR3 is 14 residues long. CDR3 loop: CASSLRDRNTEAFF. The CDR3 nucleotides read TGTGCCAGCAGCTTAAGGGACAGGAACACTGAAGCTTTCTTT.

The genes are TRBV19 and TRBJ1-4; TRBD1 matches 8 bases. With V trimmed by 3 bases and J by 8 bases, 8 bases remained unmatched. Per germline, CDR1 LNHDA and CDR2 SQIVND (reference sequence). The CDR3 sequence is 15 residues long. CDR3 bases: TGTGCCAGTAGTATCTCTGGACAGGGACTAGAAAAACTGTTTTTT. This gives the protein CASSISGQGLEKLFF.

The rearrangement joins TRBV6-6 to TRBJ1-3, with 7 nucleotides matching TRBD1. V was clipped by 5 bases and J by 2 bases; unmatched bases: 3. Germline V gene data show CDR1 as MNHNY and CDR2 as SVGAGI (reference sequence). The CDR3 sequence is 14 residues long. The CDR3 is CASSRTGAGNTIYF. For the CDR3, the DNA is TGTGCCAGCAGTAGAACAGGGGCTGGAAACACCATATATTTT.

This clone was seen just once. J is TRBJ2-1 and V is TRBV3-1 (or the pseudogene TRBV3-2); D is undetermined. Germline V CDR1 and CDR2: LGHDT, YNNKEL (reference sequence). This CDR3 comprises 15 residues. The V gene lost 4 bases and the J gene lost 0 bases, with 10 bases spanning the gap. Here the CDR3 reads CASSPPQGSYNEQFF. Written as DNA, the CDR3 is TGTGCCAGCAGCCCCCCACAAGGCTCCTACAATGAGCAGTTCTTC.

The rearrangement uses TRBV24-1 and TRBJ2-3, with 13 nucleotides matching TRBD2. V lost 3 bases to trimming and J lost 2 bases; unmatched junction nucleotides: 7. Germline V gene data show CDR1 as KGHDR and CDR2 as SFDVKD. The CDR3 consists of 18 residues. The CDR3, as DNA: TGTGCCACCAGTGATCATGGACTAGCGGGGGCCTACACAGATACGCAGTATTTT. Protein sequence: CATSDHGLAGAYTDTQYF.

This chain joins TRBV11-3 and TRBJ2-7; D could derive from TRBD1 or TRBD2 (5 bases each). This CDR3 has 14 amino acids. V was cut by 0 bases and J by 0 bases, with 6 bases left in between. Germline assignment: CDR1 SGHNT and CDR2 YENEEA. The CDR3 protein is CASSLEGTSYEQYF. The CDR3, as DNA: TGTGCCAGCAGCTTAGAGGGGACCTCCTACGAGCAGTACTTC. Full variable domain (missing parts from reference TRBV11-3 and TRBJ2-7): EAGVVQSPRYKIIEKKQPVAFWCNPISGHNTLYWYLQNLGQGPELLIRYENEEAVDDSQLPKDRFSAERLKGVDSTLKIQPAELGDSAVYLCASSLEGTSYEQYFGPGTRLTVT.